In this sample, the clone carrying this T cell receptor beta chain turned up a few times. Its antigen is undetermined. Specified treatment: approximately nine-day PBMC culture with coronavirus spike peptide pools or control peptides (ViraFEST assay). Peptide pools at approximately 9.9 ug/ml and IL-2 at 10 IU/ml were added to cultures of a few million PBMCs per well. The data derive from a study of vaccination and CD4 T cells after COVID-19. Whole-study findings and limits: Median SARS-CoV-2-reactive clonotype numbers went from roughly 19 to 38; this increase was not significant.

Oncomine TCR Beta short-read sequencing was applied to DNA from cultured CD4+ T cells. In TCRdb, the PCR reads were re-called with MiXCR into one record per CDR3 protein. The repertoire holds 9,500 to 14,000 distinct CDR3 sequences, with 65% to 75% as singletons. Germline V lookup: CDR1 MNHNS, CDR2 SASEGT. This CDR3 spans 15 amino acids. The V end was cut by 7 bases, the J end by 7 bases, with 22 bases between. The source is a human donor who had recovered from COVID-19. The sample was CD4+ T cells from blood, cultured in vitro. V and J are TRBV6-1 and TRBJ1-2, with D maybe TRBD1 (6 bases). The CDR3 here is CASTNRTGNFRGYTF. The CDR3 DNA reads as TGTGCCAGCACCAACCGAACAGGGAACTTTCGTGGCTACACCTTC.